A selection of T cell receptor beta chains follows, all from one sample in a study of T cell repertoires in cytomegalovirus infection. TCRdb analysed the reads with MiXCR anew, one entry per CDR3 protein. The repertoire has some 300,000 distinct CDR3 sequences, around 9.6% of them found once; the top ten carry 2.5%. Source material: PBMCs. The receptors shown here come from a human donor in good health (CMV status not recorded). Some clones in this sample may be carry-over from other donors' samples. CDR3s include the opening cysteine and the closing phenylalanine or tryptophan. The D gene is left open where the match is weak. A row's size may be missing; if present it is once, few, many or a size class.

j_gene: TRBJ1-1; v_gene: TRBV29-1; abundance: many; d_gene: .; CDR3nt: TGCAGCGCTTCAGGGGAAGCTTTCTTT; CDR3aa: CSASGEAFF
j_gene: TRBJ2-2; v_gene: TRBV7-8; abundance: many; d_gene: .; CDR3nt: TGTGCCAGCAGCTTGAACGGGGAGAAGCTGTTTTTT; CDR3aa: CASSLNGEKLFF
j_gene: TRBJ2-2; v_gene: TRBV28; abundance: few; d_gene: .; CDR3nt: TGTGCCAGCAGTTTACACGACGCGAACACCGGGGAGCTGTTTTTT; CDR3aa: CASSLHDANTGELFF
j_gene: TRBJ2-3; v_gene: TRBV20-1; abundance: many; d_gene: TRBD2; CDR3nt: TGCAGTGCTAGAGTTTCCAGCGGGGGCACCACAGATACGCAGTATTTT; CDR3aa: CSARVSSGGTTDTQYF
j_gene: TRBJ1-5; v_gene: TRBV28; abundance: few; d_gene: .; CDR3nt: TGTTCCATCGGTCCAACTGGAGTGTTTGGCAATCAGCCCCAGCATTTT; CDR3aa: CSIGPTGVFGNQPQHF
j_gene: TRBJ1-1; v_gene: TRBV7-2; abundance: many; d_gene: TRBD1; CDR3nt: TGTGCCAGCAGCTTCCGACAGGGGGCTGCGAACACTGAAGCTTTCTTT; CDR3aa: CASSFRQGAANTEAFF
j_gene: TRBJ1-3; v_gene: TRBV7-2; abundance: many; d_gene: .; CDR3nt: TGTGCCAGCAGCTTTGCACAGGCGGGTGGAAACACCATATATTTT; CDR3aa: CASSFAQAGGNTIYF
j_gene: TRBJ2-1; v_gene: TRBV6-2/TRBV6-3; abundance: few; d_gene: .; CDR3nt: TGTGCCAGCAGTTACGGGAGAGAAGAGCAGTTCTTC; CDR3aa: CASSYGREEQFF
j_gene: TRBJ1-4; v_gene: TRBV20-1; abundance: .; d_gene: .; CDR3nt: TGCAGTGCTAGAGAAATCGGGACCTCACAGGAAAAACTGTTTTTT; CDR3aa: CSAREIGTSQEKLFF
j_gene: TRBJ2-6; v_gene: TRBV7-3; abundance: many; d_gene: .; CDR3nt: TGTGCCAGCAGCTTAAACCCAGGGACCTACGCTGGGGCCAACGTCCTGACTTTC; CDR3aa: CASSLNPGTYAGANVLTF
j_gene: TRBJ2-5; v_gene: TRBV20-1; abundance: few; d_gene: TRBD2; CDR3nt: TGCAGTGCTAGAGATATTAGGGCGGGGGGGCAAGAGACCCAGTACTTC; CDR3aa: CSARDIRAGGQETQYF
j_gene: TRBJ2-2; v_gene: TRBV6-1; abundance: many; d_gene: .; CDR3nt: TGTGCCAGCAGTGAGCATTGGACCGGGGAGCTGTTTTTT; CDR3aa: CASSEHWTGELFF
j_gene: TRBJ1-1; v_gene: TRBV7-8; abundance: many; d_gene: .; CDR3nt: TGTGCCAGCAGCTCCGTTGGACAGCACCTCATGAACACTGAAGCTTTCTTT; CDR3aa: CASSSVGQHLMNTEAFF
j_gene: TRBJ1-5; v_gene: TRBV19; abundance: .; d_gene: .; CDR3nt: TGTGCCAGTGGAATAACGCCTAGCAATCAGCCCCAGCATTTT; CDR3aa: CASGITPSNQPQHF
j_gene: TRBJ1-6; v_gene: TRBV5-5; abundance: many; d_gene: TRBD1; CDR3nt: TGTGCCAGCAGCTTGGAGTGGGACAGCTATTCACCCCTCCACTTT; CDR3aa: CASSLEWDSYSPLHF
j_gene: TRBJ1-2; v_gene: TRBV27; abundance: .; d_gene: .; CDR3nt: TGTGCCAGTCGTCGCCTATCTAACTATGGCTACACCTTC; CDR3aa: CASRRLSNYGYTF
j_gene: TRBJ2-2; v_gene: TRBV11-3; abundance: many; d_gene: .; CDR3nt: TGTGCCAGCAGCCGGGACACAGCGTTCGGGGAGCTGTTTTTT; CDR3aa: CASSRDTAFGELFF
j_gene: TRBJ2-3; v_gene: TRBV7-2; abundance: many; d_gene: .; CDR3nt: TGTGCCAGCAGCCGTACAGTCACTAGCACAGATACGCAGTATTTT; CDR3aa: CASSRTVTSTDTQYF
j_gene: TRBJ2-7; v_gene: TRBV28; abundance: many; d_gene: TRBD1; CDR3nt: TGTGCCAGCAGTCCGGCTGACAGGGGAATTCGATACGAGCAGTACTTC; CDR3aa: CASSPADRGIRYEQYF
j_gene: TRBJ1-6; v_gene: TRBV5-1; abundance: .; d_gene: .; CDR3nt: TGCGCCAGCAGCTTGGCCCCCGATGGTAATTCACCCCTCCACTTT; CDR3aa: CASSLAPDGNSPLHF
j_gene: TRBJ2-2; v_gene: TRBV29-1; abundance: many; d_gene: .; CDR3nt: TGCAGCGTTGAAGTCGGGGGATCCACCGGGGAGCTGTTTTTT; CDR3aa: CSVEVGGSTGELFF
j_gene: TRBJ2-3; v_gene: TRBV29-1; abundance: many; d_gene: .; CDR3nt: TGCAGCGTTGAAGATACGCAGTATTTT; CDR3aa: CSVEDTQYF
j_gene: TRBJ2-3; v_gene: TRBV5-6; abundance: many; d_gene: TRBD1; CDR3nt: TGTGCCAGCAGCTTGGCCGGGACAGGGGGCTTTGGCACAGATACGCAGTATTTT; CDR3aa: CASSLAGTGGFGTDTQYF
j_gene: TRBJ1-1; v_gene: TRBV20-1; abundance: once; d_gene: .; CDR3nt: TGCAGTGCGATAACACAGAGGGCCACTGAAGCTTTCTTT; CDR3aa: CSAITQRATEAFF
j_gene: TRBJ2-1; v_gene: TRBV6-6; abundance: many; d_gene: TRBD1; CDR3nt: TGTGCCAGCAGTTATGAACAGGGGGGTTGGTTCTTC; CDR3aa: CASSYEQGGWFF
j_gene: TRBJ2-6; v_gene: TRBV20-1; abundance: .; d_gene: .; CDR3nt: TGCAGTGCCAGAGCGAGGGTTTGGCCCTCTGGGGCCAACGTCCTGACTTTC; CDR3aa: CSARARVWPSGANVLTF
j_gene: TRBJ1-2; v_gene: TRBV12-3/TRBV12-4; abundance: .; d_gene: TRBD1; CDR3nt: TGTGCCAGCAGTTTAGAAGACAGGGGGCCATACTATGGCTACACCTTC; CDR3aa: CASSLEDRGPYYGYTF
j_gene: TRBJ2-1; v_gene: TRBV7-9; abundance: many; d_gene: .; CDR3nt: TGTGCCAGCAGCTTGCCTTACAGAGACAATGAGCAGTTCTTC; CDR3aa: CASSLPYRDNEQFF
j_gene: TRBJ2-5; v_gene: TRBV7-2; abundance: many; d_gene: TRBD2; CDR3nt: TGTGCCAGCAGTCCCGGGATAGCGGGGGCGGGAGAGACCCAGTACTTC; CDR3aa: CASSPGIAGAGETQYF
j_gene: TRBJ1-2; v_gene: TRBV5-4; abundance: many; d_gene: .; CDR3nt: TGTGCCAGCAGCTTGGACTATGTGGGCTATGGCTACACCTTC; CDR3aa: CASSLDYVGYGYTF
j_gene: TRBJ2-3; v_gene: TRBV15; abundance: many; d_gene: .; CDR3nt: TGTGCCACCAGCAGAGATTACCCAGAGACCCTCACAGATACGCAGTATTTT; CDR3aa: CATSRDYPETLTDTQYF
j_gene: TRBJ1-1; v_gene: TRBV6-5; abundance: .; d_gene: TRBD1; CDR3nt: TGTGCCAGCAGACAGACAGGGGGAATGAACACTGAAGCTTTCTTT; CDR3aa: CASRQTGGMNTEAFF